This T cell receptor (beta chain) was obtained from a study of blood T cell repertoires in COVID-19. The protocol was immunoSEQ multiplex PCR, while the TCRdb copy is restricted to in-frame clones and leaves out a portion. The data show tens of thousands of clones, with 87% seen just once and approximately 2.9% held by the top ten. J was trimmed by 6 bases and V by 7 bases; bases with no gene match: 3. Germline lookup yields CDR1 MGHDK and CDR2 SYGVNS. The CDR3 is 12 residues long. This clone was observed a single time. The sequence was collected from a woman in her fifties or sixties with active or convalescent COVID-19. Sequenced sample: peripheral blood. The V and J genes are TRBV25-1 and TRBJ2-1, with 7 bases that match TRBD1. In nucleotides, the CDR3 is TGTGCCAGCATATCAGGGGGCAATGAGCAGTTCTTC. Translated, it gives CASISGGNEQFF.